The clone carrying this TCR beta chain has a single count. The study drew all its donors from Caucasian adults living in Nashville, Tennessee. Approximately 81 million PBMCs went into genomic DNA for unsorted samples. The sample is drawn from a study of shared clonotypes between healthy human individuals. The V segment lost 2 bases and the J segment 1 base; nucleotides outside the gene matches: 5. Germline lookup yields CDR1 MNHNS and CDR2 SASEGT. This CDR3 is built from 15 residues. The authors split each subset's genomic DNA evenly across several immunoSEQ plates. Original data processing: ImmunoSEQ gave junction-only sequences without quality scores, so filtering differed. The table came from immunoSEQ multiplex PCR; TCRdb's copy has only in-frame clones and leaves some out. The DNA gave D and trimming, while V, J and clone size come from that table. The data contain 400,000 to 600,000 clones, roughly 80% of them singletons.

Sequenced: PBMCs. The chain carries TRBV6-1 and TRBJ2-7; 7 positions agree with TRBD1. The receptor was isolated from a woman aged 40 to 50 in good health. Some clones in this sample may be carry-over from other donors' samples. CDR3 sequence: CASSEMTGRSYEQYF. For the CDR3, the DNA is TGTGCCAGCAGTGAAATGACAGGGAGATCCTACGAGCAGTACTTC.